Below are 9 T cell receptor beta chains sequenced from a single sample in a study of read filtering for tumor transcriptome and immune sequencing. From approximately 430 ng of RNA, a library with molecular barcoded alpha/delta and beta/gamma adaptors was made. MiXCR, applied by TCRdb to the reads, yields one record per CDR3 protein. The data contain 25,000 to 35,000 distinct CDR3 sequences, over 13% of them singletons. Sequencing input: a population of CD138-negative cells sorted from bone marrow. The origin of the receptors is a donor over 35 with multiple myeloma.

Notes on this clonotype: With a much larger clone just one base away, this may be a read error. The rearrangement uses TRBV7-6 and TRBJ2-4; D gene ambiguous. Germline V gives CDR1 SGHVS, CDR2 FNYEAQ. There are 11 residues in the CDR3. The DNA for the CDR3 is TGTGCCAGCAGCCCTTCAGACATTCGGTACTTC. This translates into CASSPSDIRYF.

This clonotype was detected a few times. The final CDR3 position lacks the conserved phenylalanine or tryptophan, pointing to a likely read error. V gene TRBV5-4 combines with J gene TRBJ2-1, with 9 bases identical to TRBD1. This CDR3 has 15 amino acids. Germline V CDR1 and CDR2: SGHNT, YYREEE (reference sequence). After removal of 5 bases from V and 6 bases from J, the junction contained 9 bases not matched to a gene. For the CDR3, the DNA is TGTGCCAGCAGGCAGGACAGGGGTACCTGCAATGAGCAGTTCCTC. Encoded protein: CASRQDRGTCNEQFL.

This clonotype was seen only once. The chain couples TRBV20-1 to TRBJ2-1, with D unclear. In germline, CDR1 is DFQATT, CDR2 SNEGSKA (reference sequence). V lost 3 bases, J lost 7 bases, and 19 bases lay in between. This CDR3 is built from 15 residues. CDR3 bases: TGCAGTGCTAGTGGTCGGGCTCCCAGCATTAATGAGCAGTTCTTC. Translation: CSASGRAPSINEQFF.

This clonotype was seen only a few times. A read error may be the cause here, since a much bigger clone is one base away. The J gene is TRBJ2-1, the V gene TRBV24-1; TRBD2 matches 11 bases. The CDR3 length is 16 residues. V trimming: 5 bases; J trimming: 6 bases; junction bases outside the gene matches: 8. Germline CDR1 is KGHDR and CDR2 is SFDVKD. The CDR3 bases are TGTGCCACCAGTGCCCTTAGCGGGAGGGGCCCCAATGAGCAGTTCTTC. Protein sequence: CATSALSGRGPNEQFF.

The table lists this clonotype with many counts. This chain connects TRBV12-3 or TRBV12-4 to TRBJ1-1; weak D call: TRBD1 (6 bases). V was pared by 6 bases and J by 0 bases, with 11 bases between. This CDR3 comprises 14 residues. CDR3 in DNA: TGTGCCAGCAGATGGACAGAGATGAACACTGAAGCTTTCTTT. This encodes CASRWTEMNTEAFF.

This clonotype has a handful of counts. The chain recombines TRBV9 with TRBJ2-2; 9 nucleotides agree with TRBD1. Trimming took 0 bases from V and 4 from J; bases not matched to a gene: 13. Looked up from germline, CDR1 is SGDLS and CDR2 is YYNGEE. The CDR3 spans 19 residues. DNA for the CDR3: TGTGCCAGCAGCGTAGCTACAGGCTGGGACAGGGAGCGCACCGGGGAGCTGTTTTTT. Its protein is CASSVATGWDRERTGELFF.

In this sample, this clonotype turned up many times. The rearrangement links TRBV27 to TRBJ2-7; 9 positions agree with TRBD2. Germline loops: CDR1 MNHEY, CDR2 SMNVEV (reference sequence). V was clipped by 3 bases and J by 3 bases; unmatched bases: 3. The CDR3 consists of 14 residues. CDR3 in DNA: TGTGCCAGCAGTTTGGTAGCGGGAGACTACGAGCAGTACTTC. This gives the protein CASSLVAGDYEQYF.

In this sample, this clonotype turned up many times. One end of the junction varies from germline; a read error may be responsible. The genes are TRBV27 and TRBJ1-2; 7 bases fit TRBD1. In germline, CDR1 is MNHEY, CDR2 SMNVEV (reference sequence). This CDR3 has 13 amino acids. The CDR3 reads CASSSFGTARPFF. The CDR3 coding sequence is TGTGCCAGCAGTTCTTTTGGGACAGCCCGTCCCTTCTTC.

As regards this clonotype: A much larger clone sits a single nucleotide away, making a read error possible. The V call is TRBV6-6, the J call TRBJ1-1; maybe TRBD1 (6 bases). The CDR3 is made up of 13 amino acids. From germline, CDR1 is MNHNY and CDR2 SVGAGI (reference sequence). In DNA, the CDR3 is TGTGCCAGCAGTCCGCCACAGGGCACTGAAGCTTCCTTT. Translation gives CASSPPQGTEASF.